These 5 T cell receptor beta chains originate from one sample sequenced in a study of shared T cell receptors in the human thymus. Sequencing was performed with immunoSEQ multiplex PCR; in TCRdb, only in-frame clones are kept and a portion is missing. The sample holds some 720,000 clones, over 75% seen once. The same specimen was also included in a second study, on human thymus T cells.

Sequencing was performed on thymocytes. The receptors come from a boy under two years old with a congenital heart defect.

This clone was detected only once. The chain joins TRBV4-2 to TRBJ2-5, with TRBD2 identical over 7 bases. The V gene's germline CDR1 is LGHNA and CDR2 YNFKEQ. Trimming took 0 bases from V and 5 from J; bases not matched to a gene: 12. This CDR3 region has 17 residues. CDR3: CASSQDYDGRTGETQYF. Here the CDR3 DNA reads TGTGCCAGCAGCCAAGATTACGACGGGAGGACGGGGGAGACCCAGTACTTC.

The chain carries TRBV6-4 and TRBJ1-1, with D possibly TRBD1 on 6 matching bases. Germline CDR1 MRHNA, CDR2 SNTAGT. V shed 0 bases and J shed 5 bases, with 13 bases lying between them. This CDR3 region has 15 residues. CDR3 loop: CASSDSRTDSTEAFF. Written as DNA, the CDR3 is TGTGCCAGCAGTGACTCCAGGACAGATTCAACTGAAGCTTTCTTT.

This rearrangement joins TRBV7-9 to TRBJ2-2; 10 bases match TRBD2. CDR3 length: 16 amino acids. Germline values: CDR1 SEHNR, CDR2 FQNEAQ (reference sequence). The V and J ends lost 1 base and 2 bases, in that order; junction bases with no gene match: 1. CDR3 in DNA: TGTGCCAGCAGCTTAGAACTAGCGGGAAACACCGGGGAGCTGTTTTTT. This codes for CASSLELAGNTGELFF.

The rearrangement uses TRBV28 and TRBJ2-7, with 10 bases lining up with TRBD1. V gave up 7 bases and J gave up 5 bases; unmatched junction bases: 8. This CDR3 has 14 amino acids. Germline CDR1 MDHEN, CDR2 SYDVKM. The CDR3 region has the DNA TGTGCCAGCACTCCTTTAGGACAGGGGGACGAGCAGTACTTC. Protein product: CASTPLGQGDEQYF.

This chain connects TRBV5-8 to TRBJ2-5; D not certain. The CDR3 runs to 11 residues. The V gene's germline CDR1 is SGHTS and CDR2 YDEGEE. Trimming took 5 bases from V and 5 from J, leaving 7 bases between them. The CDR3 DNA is TGTGCCAGCAGTTTTATTGAGACCCAGTACTTC. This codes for CASSFIETQYF.